This TCR beta chain was observed in a study of metastatic and nonmetastatic thyroid tumors. Findings and caveats of the study: Benign nodules were reported to have significantly lower TCR beta diversity than malignant thyroid tumors, in blood and tumor.

Patients underwent thyroid surgery, and none had received any treatment before it. Through MiXCR, TCRdb re-clonotyped the PCR reads. The sample shows tens of thousands of clones, roughly 24% of them seen only once. Germline V lookup: CDR1 MNHEY, CDR2 SMNVEV (reference sequence). The CDR3 extends over 15 amino acids. Notes on this clone: Its antigen is not identified. At one boundary the junction diverges from the germline segment, which might be a read error.

Sequencing was carried out using blood. This receptor was obtained from a male donor with papillary thyroid cancer or a benign thyroid nodule (not recorded which). Some clones in this sample may be carry-over from other donors' samples. The genes are TRBV27 and TRBJ1-2; the match to TRBD1 covers 9 bases. The CDR3 nucleotides are TGTGCCAGCAGTCACCGGGACAGGGCGGTCGTAGGCTACACATTC. Translated, it gives CASSHRDRAVVGYTF.